This T cell receptor beta chain was captured by sequencing in a study of read filtering for tumor transcriptome and immune sequencing. The V and J ends lost 5 bases and 3 bases, in that order; junction bases with no gene match: 6. The CDR3 runs 16 residues. Germline values: CDR1 MNHNY, CDR2 SVGAGI (reference sequence). Study findings and constraints: The CD138-negative fraction was mixed bone marrow immune cells, not pure T cells. In IR-seq, single-read clonotypes were 70% to 85% of clonotypes but around 3.5% of reads. Even smaller IR-seq throughput identified most shared clonotypes.

At the time of active disease, bone marrow was collected from every patient. Points on this clonotype: Antigen specificity is unknown.

From 300 to 400 ng of RNA, a library with molecular barcoded alpha/delta and beta/gamma adaptors was made. Using its own MiXCR run on the reads, TCRdb lists one record per CDR3 protein. The table lists tens of thousands of distinct CDR3 sequences, 20% to 25% of them singletons. The clonotype was recovered from a donor at least 40 years old with multiple myeloma. The gene calls are TRBV6-6 and TRBJ1-4, with TRBD1 identical over 10 bases. Sequencing was done on a sample of a population of CD138-negative cells sorted from bone marrow. CDR3 protein: CASSLRDRGPNEKLFF. Written as DNA, the CDR3 is TGTGCCAGCAGTCTCCGGGACAGGGGTCCTAATGAAAAACTGTTTTTT.